This entry is about one TCR beta chain. Its target is not known. The entry originates in a study of cytomegalovirus exposure and HLA in healthy donors. Points from the study as a whole: Diagnosis of cytomegalovirus status made by the classifier reportedly showed high specificity and sensitivity. Serostatus for CMV was the only available immune exposure information.

The records do not include a CMV serostatus for this donor. PCR used 60 Vbeta primers and 13 Jbeta primers. Here immunoSEQ multiplex PCR was the method, and the copy in TCRdb shows in-frame clones only, minus some. The sample gives around 150,000 clones, roughly 75% of which show up once; about 4.4% is in the top ten. Trimming took 1 base from V and 8 from J, leaving 6 bases between them. Germline CDR1 GTSNPN, CDR2 SVGIG (reference sequence). CDR3 length equals 11 residues. Sequenced sample: PBMCs. The rearrangement joins TRBV30 to TRBJ2-1, with D uncertain. The TCR originated in a man aged 25-45 years in good health. The CDR3 coding sequence is TGTGCCTGGAGTGGGGCATATGAGCAGTTCTTC. Translating gives CAWSGAYEQFF.